This TCR beta chain was sequenced in a study of OX40 agonist ivuxolimab in advanced cancers. Study information: Dose-escalation subjects each had hepatocellular carcinoma, melanoma, renal cell or head and neck cancer. Broader study findings: Average numbers of expanded clones were greater in CD8+ T cells than in CD4+. At 0.1 to 3.0 mg/kg, CD4+ and CD8+ blood T cells expanded clonally by week 6.

Trimming pared 9 bases from V and 8 bases from J, leaving 24 bases between. Germline values: CDR1 SGDLS, CDR2 YYNGEE. The CDR3 sequence is 15 residues long. This clone was detected only once. Its cognate antigen is unknown. Profiled with immunoSEQ multiplex PCR; TCRdb holds only in-frame clones, not every one. The sample contains 20,000 to 25,000 clones, around 80% of which appear only once. V is TRBV9 and J is TRBJ2-1, with D perhaps matching TRBD2 (5 bases). This TCR was recovered from an adult with an advanced solid tumor such as melanoma, head and neck, liver or kidney cancer. Material: CD4+ or CD8+ T cells sorted from blood, obtained in a trial of the OX40 agonist ivuxolimab. The chain's CDR3 is CATSQSGLPGDEQFF. The CDR3 DNA sequence: TGTGCCACCTCTCAAAGTGGGCTCCCCGGGGATGAGCAGTTCTTC.